This record covers a single TCR beta chain. Its antigen remains undetermined. It has no much larger one-base neighbor in the sample; base qualities were not kept. Trimming takes 6 bases from V and 4 bases from J, and the germline ends sit 10 bases apart. The germline V gene sets CDR1 to SGHDN and CDR2 to FVKESK. The CDR3 measures 13 amino acids from cysteine to phenylalanine. The DNA shown is the 39-base CDR3, in frame from base 1. Using the deep immunoSEQ assay, TCR CDR3 regions were amplified from genomic DNA by multiplex PCR. For each cell subset, the extracted genomic DNA was distributed evenly across all wells of several immunoSEQ 96-well plates, and each plate served as one replicate. For sorted subsets, roughly 0.2 ug genomic DNA, equal to 25,000 to 35,000 T cell genomes, was loaded into each replicate PCR. Purified libraries were quantified with a Qubit 3.0 fluorometer, sized on a Bioanalyzer 2100, and re-quantified with the KAPA Library Quantification kit. Every immunoSEQ 96-well plate was sequenced on a dedicated single-read 150-cycle Illumina NextSeq 550 flow cell. As for the original processing: Because the immunoSEQ output included only junctional sequences and no quality scores, the filtering could not be the same as the filtering used for full-length reads. To assign V/J genes and CDR3, sequences were annotated using PyIR, a Python wrapper for IgBLAST v1.9, with IMGT germline references. Reads with weak V/J assignments (E-value above 1e-6), missing CDR3, stop codons, out-of-frame junctions, or ambiguous translated residues were removed. V3J clonotypes were defined by identical inferred V gene, J gene, and CDR3 amino acid sequence. Percentage overlap between repertoires was calculated by dividing the number of shared unique clonotypes by the size of the smaller repertoire. RTK rarefaction, the Chao1 estimator, and Recon v2.1 estimates of unobserved clonotypes were used to assess repertoire richness. OLGA was used to compute generation probabilities for all TCRbeta clonotypes that the gDNA method yielded from a few donors. TCRdb took this table from immuneACCESS and kept in-frame rearrangements with V and J called. Such tables lack part of the clones; where checked against another copy, unresolved V genes explain under half of the gap, and the rest is unexplained. V and J calls and clone size are as listed in that table; D and trimming were resolved from the DNA. In this sample the table shows around 1.6 million clones, roughly 98% of which occur a single time. About 0.45% of the sample is in the top ten clones.

The donors were healthy, HIV-negative adults with no recently reported acute infections or vaccinations. All donors were Caucasian adults living in Nashville, Tennessee, USA. CD4+ T cells were enriched by magnetic negative selection, after which naive cells were positively selected on CD45RA and the negative fraction was taken as the memory subset. Blood was collected by leukapheresis, and PBMCs were isolated by Ficoll-Histopaque density gradient centrifugation and then cryopreserved in liquid nitrogen vapor phase. Analytical flow cytometry was used to check the purity and quantity of each magnetically sorted T cell population. Each sorted fraction had its genomic DNA isolated and then quantified by UV absorbance on a Nanodrop 2000c. The data were obtained in a study of shared clonotypes between healthy human individuals (dated by TCRdb to the early 2020s). A note on the overall study: A couple of women and a few men aged 18 to 49 years were included in the cohort. Per donor, leukapheresis produced somewhere between about 0.85 and 10 billion PBMCs. Different laboratories and diverse techniques were used to prepare libraries and sequence TCR repertoires, to increase sequencing depth and limit assay-specific biases. To estimate repertoire size and how much clonotype sharing occurs between individuals, the study deeply sequenced the blood TCR repertoires of about five healthy adults. For each donor, CD4 naive and CD4 memory were each run on three plates, CD8 naive on two plates, and CD8 memory on one plate.

The research as a whole found: Compared with non-shared clonotypes, clonotypes shared by all four sorted-subset donors had higher generation probabilities. When several donors were compared, the shared fraction of clonotypes was approximately 5% for naive CD4, around 4% for naive CD8, roughly 2.3% for memory CD4, and about 0.36% for memory CD8. Naive subsets generally had larger estimated clonotype richness than memory subsets. Rarefaction of sorted-subset datasets indicated incomplete sequencing despite the large sequencing depth. Based on pairwise subsampling, the degree of clonotype sharing among donors was expected to be affected by sequencing depth. The small number of donors limited the genetic and exposure-history diversity represented. Sampling was restricted to blood, and TCR repertoires in tissue are likely to differ from TCR repertoires in blood.

This TCR derives from a man in his thirties or forties in good health. Sequenced input: naive CD4+ T cells sorted from blood. Taken with the paper, the label for cell subset or site translates to: CD45RA+ positively selected. The chain uses TRBV14 and TRBJ2-1; there is no confident call for the D gene. The nucleotide sequence reads as follows: TGTGCCAGCAGGGAACGGTTGTACAATGAGCAGTTCTTC. This translates into CASRERLYNEQFF.